Listed below are T cell receptor beta chains from one sample, sequenced in a study of cytomegalovirus exposure and HLA in healthy donors. TCRdb's copy holds only in-frame clones and misses some; the assay was immunoSEQ multiplex PCR. The data hold about 110,000 clones, with 82% observed a single time. The sequencing sample was made of PBMCs. The receptors were gathered from a man aged 30 to 39 in good health and CMV-seropositive. The CDR3 runs from the conserved cysteine through the conserved F or W. D genes are given only for firm matches. Clone size, where shown, is once, few, many, or a class for clones that have expanded.

-,TRBD1,TRBJ1-1,TRBV18,16,TGTGCCAGCTCACCATGGGACAGAAGCCTCAACACTGAAGCTTTCTTT,CASSPWDRSLNTEAFF
-,-,TRBJ2-3,TRBV11-3,18,TGTGCCAGCAGCTACGTCCCGTGCAGGGTCAGGAGCACAGATACGCAGTATTTT,CASSYVPCRVRSTDTQYF
-,-,TRBJ1-4,TRBV19,14,TGTGCCAGTAGTGAAGGGGCCCCAATTGAGTTACTGTTTTTT,CASSEGAPIELLFF
few,TRBD1,TRBJ1-1,TRBV9,17,TGTGCCAGCAGCGTTCGGCCAGGGGGCTCGGGGAACACTGAAGCTTTCTTT,CASSVRPGGSGNTEAFF
once,-,TRBJ2-3,TRBV7-9,16,TGTGCCAGCAGCCCTGGGACTTCCGCGCCTCCGGGTACGCAGTATTTT,CASSPGTSAPPGTQYF
-,-,TRBJ2-7,TRBV7-9,14,TGTGCCAGCAGCTTAGAGGGCAGGGGCTACGAGCAGTACTTC,CASSLEGRGYEQYF
-,-,TRBJ1-4,TRBV6-5,13,TGTGCCAGCAGTTACTCGGCGAGGGAAAAACTGTTTTTT,CASSYSAREKLFF
-,-,TRBJ1-5,TRBV5-8,14,TGTGCCAGCAGCGAAGAGACAGTTAATCAGCCCCAGCATTTT,CASSEETVNQPQHF
-,-,TRBJ1-6,TRBV6-1,15,TGTGCCAGTAGACACGGTGACTCCTATAATTCACCCCTCCACTTT,CASRHGDSYNSPLHF
-,-,TRBJ1-5,TRBV27,15,TGTGCCAGCAGTTTAGCAGGGGCGACCGGTCAGCCTCAGCATTTT,CASSLAGATGQPQHF
-,TRBD1,TRBJ1-2,TRBV19,15,TGTGCCAGTCGCTTAGGGACAGCTACTAACTATGGCTACACCTTC,CASRLGTATNYGYTF
-,TRBD1,TRBJ1-4,TRBV4-1,14,TGCGCCAGCAGTTACGGACAGGGAAGAGAAAAACTGTTTTTT,CASSYGQGREKLFF
-,-,TRBJ1-2,TRBV19,15,TGTGCCAGTAGCGACCGCCAGGGGCCGAACTATGGCTACACCTTC,CASSDRQGPNYGYTF
few,-,TRBJ1-5,TRBV4-3,15,TGCGCCAGCAGCCAAGAGGCGGGTTTCGGGCAGCCCCAGCATTTT,CASSQEAGFGQPQHF
-,-,TRBJ2-5,TRBV5-1,12,TGCGCCAGCAGCCCGTACCAAGAGACCCAGTACTTC,CASSPYQETQYF
few,TRBD1,TRBJ2-2,TRBV5-1,14,TGCGCCAGCGGAGGACAGGGGGGCCCCGGGGAGCTGTTTTTT,CASGGQGGPGELFF
-,-,TRBJ1-1,TRBV6-4,16,TGTGCCAGCAGTGACTCTCTGGATGGAGGGAACACTGAAGCTTTCTTT,CASSDSLDGGNTEAFF
-,TRBD1,TRBJ1-2,TRBV14,12,TGTGCCAGCAGTCGACAGGGGGCCGGCTACACCTTC,CASSRQGAGYTF
-,TRBD2,TRBJ2-5,TRBV7-2,17,TGTGCCAGCAGCTTAGTGAATAGCGGGGGGGCGTTGGGGACCCAGTACTTC,CASSLVNSGGALGTQYF
-,-,TRBJ2-7,TRBV29-1,13,TGCAGCGTTGGCCAGGGGGGCCCCTACGAGCAGTACTTC,CSVGQGGPYEQYF
-,-,TRBJ1-1,TRBV19,14,TGTGCCAGTAGTACGGAGTTCTTGGACACTGAAGCTTTCTTT,CASSTEFLDTEAFF
-,-,TRBJ1-2,TRBV7-9,13,TGTGCCAGCAGCTTGACAGAGTACTATGGCTACACCTTC,CASSLTEYYGYTF
-,-,TRBJ1-5,TRBV10-1,10,TGCGCCAGCAGTCAGGAGCCCCAGCATTTT,CASSQEPQHF
-,TRBD1,TRBJ2-7,TRBV11-2,14,TGTGCCAGCAGCTGGGGGGACAGGGCCTACGAGCAGTACTTC,CASSWGDRAYEQYF
few,-,TRBJ1-1,TRBV27,15,TGTGCCAGCAGTTCGACAGGTCCCCCTTTTGCTGAAGCTTTCTTT,CASSSTGPPFAEAFF
-,-,TRBJ2-7,TRBV7-9,13,TGTGCCAGCACTCGACAGAGTGCCGACGAGCAGTACTTC,CASTRQSADEQYF
-,-,TRBJ2-2,TRBV11-2,15,TGTGCCAGCAGCTTTTCCCCGGGACACCAAGGGGAGCTGTTTTTT,CASSFSPGHQGELFF
-,TRBD1,TRBJ1-6,TRBV30,13,TGTGCTCGTGACTCCAGGGGGAACTCACCCCTCCACTTT,CARDSRGNSPLHF
-,-,TRBJ2-1,TRBV5-6,15,TGTGCCAGCAGCTTCCGCGGATTGGCCTACAATGAGCAGTTCTTC,CASSFRGLAYNEQFF
-,-,TRBJ2-5,TRBV5-1,13,TGCGCCAGCAGCTCGGCGACTGAGGAGACCCAGTACTTC,CASSSATEETQYF
-,-,TRBJ1-6,TRBV5-1,17,TGCGCCAGCAGCGCCTCTGGGACAAGCTCCTATAATTCACCCCTCCACTTT,CASSASGTSSYNSPLHF
-,-,TRBJ2-7,TRBV11-2,12,TGTGCCAGCGGCCTTATACAGGGCGAGCAGTACTTC,CASGLIQGEQYF
-,TRBD1,TRBJ2-7,TRBV6-5,14,TGTGCCAGCAGATCGGGACAGCTACCCTACGAGCAGTACTTC,CASRSGQLPYEQYF
-,TRBD2,TRBJ2-7,TRBV4-2,15,TGTGCCAGCAGCCAAGGGGAGGGGACGTCCTACGAGCAGTACTTC,CASSQGEGTSYEQYF
-,-,TRBJ1-5,TRBV18,13,TGTGCCAGCTCACCAGGGGAGGATCAGCCCCAGCATTTT,CASSPGEDQPQHF
once,-,TRBJ2-7,TRBV5-4,13,TGTGCCAGCAGCACGACAGAAACCTACGAGCAGTACTTC,CASSTTETYEQYF
once,-,TRBJ2-7,TRBV11-2,15,TGTGCCAGCAGCTTAGCCCTAGCGTTCTCCTACGAGCAGTACTTC,CASSLALAFSYEQYF
-,-,TRBJ1-4,TRBV7-8,19,TGTGCCAGCAGCTTAGTGTACAGGGAAAGAGAGGCAGCTAATGAAAAACTGTTTTTT,CASSLVYREREAANEKLFF
-,-,TRBJ1-2,TRBV23-1,14,TGCGCCAGCAGTCAATCGGCCACCTTCTATGGCTACACCTTC,CASSQSATFYGYTF
-,-,TRBJ1-1,TRBV9,12,TGTGCCAGCAGCCCACACGGGGAAGAAGCTTTCTTT,CASSPHGEEAFF
-,TRBD1,TRBJ1-1,TRBV9,13,TGTGCCAGCAGCAGGACAGGGATCACTGAAGCTTTCTTT,CASSRTGITEAFF
few,-,TRBJ2-6,TRBV7-9,13,TGTGCCAGCACTAACTCTGGGGCCAACGTCCTGACTTTC,CASTNSGANVLTF
-,TRBD2,TRBJ2-3,TRBV7-6,16,TGTGCCAGCAGCCCGGGGGCGGGGGGGTACACAGATACGCAGTATTTT,CASSPGAGGYTDTQYF
-,-,TRBJ2-7,TRBV11-1,14,TGTGCCAGCAGCTTATCCCGGAGCTCCTACGAGCAGTACTTC,CASSLSRSSYEQYF
-,-,TRBJ1-4,TRBV30,16,TGTGCCTGGAGTGTACCCCAAACAGGGAGTAATGAAAAACTGTTTTTT,CAWSVPQTGSNEKLFF
-,TRBD1,TRBJ1-2,TRBV7-3,15,TGTGCCAGCAGCTTACAGACAGGGCAAAACTATGGCTACACCTTC,CASSLQTGQNYGYTF
-,-,TRBJ2-6,TRBV5-1,15,TGCGCCAGCAGCTTGGGGACTACTGGGGCCAACGGCCTGACTTTC,CASSLGTTGANGLTF
-,-,TRBJ1-2,TRBV11-2,12,TGTGCCAGCAGCTTAGGTTATCGTGGCTACACCTTC,CASSLGYRGYTF
-,TRBD1,TRBJ2-7,TRBV7-6,13,TGTGCCAGCAGCAAGGGACAGTACTACGAGCAGTACTTC,CASSKGQYYEQYF
-,TRBD1,TRBJ2-3,TRBV19,15,TGTGCCAGTAGTAACGGACAGGGGACAACAGATACGCAGTATTTT,CASSNGQGTTDTQYF
-,TRBD2,TRBJ2-7,TRBV14,14,TGTGCCAGCAGCCAAGTTGCGGGGGAATACGAGCAGTACTTC,CASSQVAGEYEQYF
-,TRBD1,TRBJ1-1,TRBV7-9,14,TGTGCCAGCAGCTCAGACAGGGGGCTCACTGAAGCTTTCTTT,CASSSDRGLTEAFF
-,-,TRBJ2-7,TRBV5-1,13,TGCGCCAGCAGCTCAAGGACAGACTACGAGCAGTACTTC,CASSSRTDYEQYF
-,-,TRBJ1-1,TRBV5-1,16,TGCGCCAGCAGCGATGGACAGCTTGTCATGAACACTGAAGCTTTCTTT,CASSDGQLVMNTEAFF
-,TRBD1,TRBJ2-5,TRBV5-1,14,TGCGCCAGCAGCTTAGGGACAGGGAAGGTGACCCAGTACTTC,CASSLGTGKVTQYF